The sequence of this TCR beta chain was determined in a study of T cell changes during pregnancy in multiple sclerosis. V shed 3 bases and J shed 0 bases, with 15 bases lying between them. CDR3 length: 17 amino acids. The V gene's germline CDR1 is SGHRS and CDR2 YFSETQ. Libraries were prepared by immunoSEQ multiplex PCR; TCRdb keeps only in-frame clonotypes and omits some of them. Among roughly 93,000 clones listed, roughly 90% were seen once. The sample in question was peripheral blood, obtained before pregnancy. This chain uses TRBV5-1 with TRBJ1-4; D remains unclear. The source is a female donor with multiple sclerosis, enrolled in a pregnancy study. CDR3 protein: CASSSLNPSTTNEKLFF. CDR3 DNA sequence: TGCGCCAGCAGCTCCCTTAACCCAAGCACAACTAATGAAAAACTGTTTTTT.